Below, 18 T cell receptor beta chains from the same sample are listed, as sequenced in a study of cytomegalovirus exposure and HLA in healthy donors. The PCR contained 60 Vbeta and 13 Jbeta primers. This table comes from immunoSEQ multiplex PCR, and its TCRdb copy is limited to in-frame clones, with some not included. The sample has 90,000 or so clones; roughly four fifths are singletons. The sample comprised PBMCs. These receptors all stem from a man aged 25-45 years in good health and CMV-seropositive.

DNA of the CDR3: TGTGCCAGCAGCTTGACACCGGAGGCCTCTAACTATGGCTACACCTTC. It translates to CASSLTPEASNYGYTF. V and J are TRBV5-5 and TRBJ1-2; D uncertain. The germline V gene encodes CDR1 SGHKS and CDR2 YYEKEE (reference sequence). The CDR3 has 16 residues. V dropped 1 base and J dropped 0 bases, with 13 bases sitting between them.

The V call is TRBV7-2, the J call TRBJ1-5; D unclear. Trimming took off 5 bases at V and 4 bases at J, with 6 bases between the two ends. Germline V gene data show CDR1 as SGHTA and CDR2 as FQGNSA. This CDR3 has 12 amino acids. The CDR3 nucleotides read TGTGCCAGCAGCCGTTTGAATCAGCCCCAGCATTTT. This gives the protein CASSRLNQPQHF.

The rearrangement uses TRBV6-4 and TRBJ2-6; perhaps TRBD1 as D (6 bases). Trimming took off 2 bases at V and 0 bases at J, with 14 bases between the two ends. The germline CDR1 and CDR2 sequences are MRHNA and SNTAGT. The CDR3 loop spans 18 amino acids. The DNA of the CDR3 is TGTGCCAGCAGTGACCGACAGGCACCCTTCTCTGGGGCCAACGTCCTGACTTTC. It yields the protein CASSDRQAPFSGANVLTF.

The V call is TRBV13, the J call TRBJ2-5; TRBD1 matches 10 bases. The DNA end lines up better with TRBJ2-7; the J call may be wrong. CDR1 and CDR2 from the germline V gene are PRHDT and FYEKMQ (reference sequence). The CDR3 totals 16 residues. The CDR3 protein is CASSLALGRTGGEQYF. As DNA, the CDR3 is TGTGCCAGCAGCTTGGCCCTTGGACGGACAGGGGGCGAGCAGTACTTC.

The count of this clone is one. The V gene is TRBV11-2, the J gene TRBJ2-1; 10 positions agree with TRBD2. The CDR3 is 16 residues long. The V gene end was trimmed by 0 bases and the J gene end by 7 bases; junction bases not matched to a gene: 6. Germline CDR1 SGHAT, CDR2 FQNNGV. CDR3 amino acids: CASSLDSGRALNEQFF. DNA of the CDR3: TGTGCCAGCAGCTTAGACAGCGGGAGGGCCTTGAATGAGCAGTTCTTC.

The chain employs TRBV6-5 and TRBJ1-5; 7 bases map to TRBD1. Germline CDR1 is MNHEY and CDR2 is SVGAGI. The length of the CDR3 is 15 residues. J was trimmed by 3 bases and V by 6 bases; bases with no gene match: 8. The CDR3 region is CASRPDRTNNQPQHF. The DNA of the CDR3 is TGTGCCAGCAGACCGGACAGGACCAACAATCAGCCCCAGCATTTT.

This chain links TRBV11-2 with TRBJ1-1; D is possibly TRBD1 (6 bases). This CDR3 has 16 residues. Trimming shortened V by 1 base and J by 6 bases, and 18 bases separated the two germline ends. The germline V gene has CDR1 SGHAT and CDR2 FQNNGV. CDR3 sequence: CASSLGIGDITPEAFF. In DNA form, the CDR3 reads TGTGCCAGCAGCTTAGGAATTGGGGACATCACACCTGAAGCTTTCTTT.

The chain carries TRBV15 and TRBJ1-3; D unresolved. This CDR3 comprises 14 residues. V dropped 3 bases and J dropped 3 bases, with 9 bases sitting between them. Germline V lookup: CDR1 LNHNV, CDR2 YYDKDF (reference sequence). CDR3: CATSSDNSGNTIYF. DNA for the CDR3: TGTGCCACCAGCAGTGATAACAGTGGAAACACCATATATTTT.

This clone has just one count. This rearrangement joins TRBV30 to TRBJ1-2; D remains ambiguous. The germline CDR1 and CDR2 sequences are GTSNPN and SVGIG (reference sequence). The CDR3 extends over 11 amino acids. The V gene lost 2 bases and the J gene lost 6 bases, with 7 bases spanning the gap. CDR3 region: CAWSPGDGYTF. The CDR3 DNA is TGTGCCTGGAGTCCCGGGGATGGCTACACCTTC.

V usage is TRBV5-1 and J usage is TRBJ2-7; 11 nucleotides match TRBD1. The CDR3 is 15 residues long. In germline, CDR1 is SGHRS, CDR2 YFSETQ. V lost 7 bases to trimming and J lost 1 base; unmatched junction nucleotides: 7. CDR3 DNA: TGCGCCAGCGGGGTGGACAGGGGGCTATCCTACGAGCAGTACTTC. This encodes CASGVDRGLSYEQYF.

V is TRBV5-1 and J is TRBJ2-7; 7 positions agree with TRBD2. The CDR3 runs 14 residues. The V gene's germline CDR1 is SGHRS and CDR2 YFSETQ. V gave up 2 bases and J gave up 5 bases; unmatched junction bases: 7. CDR3 residues: CASSLEGGPHEQYF. The CDR3 coding sequence is TGCGCCAGCAGCTTAGAGGGAGGGCCCCACGAGCAGTACTTC.

V gene TRBV19 combines with J gene TRBJ2-1; 11 bases agree with TRBD2. V trimming: 4 bases; J trimming: 6 bases; junction bases outside the gene matches: 8. Germline CDR1 reads LNHDA; CDR2 reads SQIVND (reference sequence). This CDR3 has 16 residues. This CDR3 reads CASSTPLAGVSNEQFF. In nucleotides, the CDR3 is TGTGCCAGTAGTACACCACTAGCGGGAGTAAGCAATGAGCAGTTCTTC.

The gene calls are TRBV4-3 and TRBJ2-1; 14 bases fit TRBD2. Germline V CDR1 and CDR2: LGHNA, YSLEER. The CDR3 consists of 17 residues. The V segment lost 4 bases and the J segment 9 bases; nucleotides outside the gene matches: 11. The chain's CDR3 is CASSRAHGTSGSSEQFF. CDR3 nucleotide sequence: TGCGCCAGCAGCCGGGCGCATGGGACTAGCGGGAGTAGTGAGCAGTTCTTC.

Comments on this clone: Sequence at one end of the junction differs from germline and may be a read error. V gene TRBV5-4 combines with J gene TRBJ2-7, with unresolved D. Germline V gene sequence: CDR1 SGHNT, CDR2 YYREEE (reference sequence). The CDR3 spans 12 residues. The CDR3 DNA follows: TGTGCCAGCAGCCTGGGCCTACAGCCGTCGCACTTC. This sequence encodes CASSLGLQPSHF.

The chain recombines TRBV28 with TRBJ1-1; D unresolved. Germline-derived CDR1 and CDR2 are MDHEN and SYDVKM. V was clipped by 6 bases and J by 5 bases, with 13 bases between them. The CDR3 has 13 amino acids. The CDR3, as DNA: TGTGCCAGCAGAGGAGAGGTTTGGACTGAAGCTTTCTTT. The encoded protein is CASRGEVWTEAFF. The full variable domain, rest sourced from reference TRBV28 and TRBJ1-1, is DVKVTQSSRYLVKRTGEKVFLECVQDMDHENMFWYRQDPGLGLRLIYFSYDVKMKEKGDIPEGYSVSREKKERFSLILESASTNQTSMYLCASRGEVWTEAFFGQGTRLTVV.

This clone was seen once. V and J are TRBV30 and TRBJ1-5; no clear D gene. CDR3 length: 15 amino acids. From germline, CDR1 is GTSNPN and CDR2 SVGIG (reference sequence). The V end was cut by 0 bases, the J end by 3 bases, with 12 bases between. The CDR3 loop reads CAWSVKGGFNQPQHF. In nucleotides, the CDR3 is TGTGCCTGGAGTGTAAAGGGAGGCTTCAATCAGCCCCAGCATTTT.

CDR3 DNA sequence: TGTGCCAGCAGTTACCTCGGACAGGCGGGCTACGAGCAGTACTTC. Protein: CASSYLGQAGYEQYF. This sequence joins TRBV6-6 and TRBJ2-5, with 7 bases lining up with TRBD1. Matching the DNA end better, TRBJ2-7 makes the J call doubtful. Germline values: CDR1 MNHNY, CDR2 SVGAGI (reference sequence). CDR3 length equals 15 residues.

A few counts support this clone. CDR3 DNA sequence: TGTGCCATCAGTGAGTCGGGGGCATATAGCAATCAGCCCCAGCATTTT. The encoded protein is CAISESGAYSNQPQHF. V and J are TRBV10-3 and TRBJ1-5; a weak D match, TRBD1 (6 bases). From germline, CDR1 is ENHRY and CDR2 SYGVKD. The CDR3 is 16 residues long. The V and J ends lost 0 bases and 0 bases respectively, with 9 bases between them.